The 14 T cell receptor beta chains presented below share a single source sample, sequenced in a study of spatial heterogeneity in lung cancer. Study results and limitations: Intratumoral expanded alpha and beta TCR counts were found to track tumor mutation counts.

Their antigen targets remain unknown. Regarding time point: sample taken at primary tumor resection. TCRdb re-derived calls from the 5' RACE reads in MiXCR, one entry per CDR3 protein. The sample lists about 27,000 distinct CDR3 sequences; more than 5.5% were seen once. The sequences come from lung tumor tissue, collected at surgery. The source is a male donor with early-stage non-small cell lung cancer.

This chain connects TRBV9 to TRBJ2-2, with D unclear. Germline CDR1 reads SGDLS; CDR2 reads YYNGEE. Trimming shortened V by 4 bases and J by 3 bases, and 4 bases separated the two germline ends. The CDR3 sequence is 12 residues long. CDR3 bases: TGTGCCAGCAGCATATACACCGGGGAGCTGTTTTTT. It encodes CASSIYTGELFF.

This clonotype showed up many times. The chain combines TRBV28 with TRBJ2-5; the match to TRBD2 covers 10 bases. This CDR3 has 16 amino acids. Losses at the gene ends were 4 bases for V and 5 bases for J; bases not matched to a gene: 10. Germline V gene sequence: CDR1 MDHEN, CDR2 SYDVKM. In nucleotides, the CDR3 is TGTGCCAGCAGTTCTTGGGCTAGCGGGGGCGGGGAGACCCAGTACTTC. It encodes CASSSWASGGGETQYF.

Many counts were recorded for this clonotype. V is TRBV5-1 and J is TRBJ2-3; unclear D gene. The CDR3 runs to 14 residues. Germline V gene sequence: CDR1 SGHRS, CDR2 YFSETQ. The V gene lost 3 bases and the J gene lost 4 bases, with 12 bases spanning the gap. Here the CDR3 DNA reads TGCGCCAGCAGCTCAACAACACCCCCAGATACGCAGTATTTT. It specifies CASSSTTPPDTQYF.

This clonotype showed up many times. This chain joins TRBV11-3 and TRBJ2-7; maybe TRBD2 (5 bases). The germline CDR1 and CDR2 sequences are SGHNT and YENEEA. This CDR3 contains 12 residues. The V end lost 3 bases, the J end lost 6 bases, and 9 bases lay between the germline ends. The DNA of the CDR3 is TGTGCCAGCAGCTTGCACAGCGGCGAGCAGTACTTC. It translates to CASSLHSGEQYF.

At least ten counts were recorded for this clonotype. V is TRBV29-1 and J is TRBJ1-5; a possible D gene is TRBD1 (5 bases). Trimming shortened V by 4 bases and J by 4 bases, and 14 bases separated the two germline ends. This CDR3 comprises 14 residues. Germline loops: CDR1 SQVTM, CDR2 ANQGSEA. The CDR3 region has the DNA TGCAGCGTTGGTGGGACGGATCCTAATCAGCCCCAGCATTTT. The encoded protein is CSVGGTDPNQPQHF.

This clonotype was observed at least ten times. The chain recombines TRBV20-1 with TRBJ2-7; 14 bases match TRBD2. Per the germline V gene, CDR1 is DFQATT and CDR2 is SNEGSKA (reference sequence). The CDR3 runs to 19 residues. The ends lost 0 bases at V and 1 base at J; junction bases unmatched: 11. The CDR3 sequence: CSARDVMGLAGVISYEQYF. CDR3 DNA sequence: TGCAGTGCTAGAGATGTTATGGGACTAGCGGGGGTAATTTCCTACGAGCAGTACTTC.

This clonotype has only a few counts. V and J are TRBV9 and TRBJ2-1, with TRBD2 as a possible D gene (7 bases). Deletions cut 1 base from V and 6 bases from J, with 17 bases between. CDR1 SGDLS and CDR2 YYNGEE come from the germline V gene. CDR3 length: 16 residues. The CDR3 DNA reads TGTGCCAGCAGCGTAAGGGGGGGCACGGGTGGCAATGAGCAGTTCTTC. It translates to CASSVRGGTGGNEQFF.

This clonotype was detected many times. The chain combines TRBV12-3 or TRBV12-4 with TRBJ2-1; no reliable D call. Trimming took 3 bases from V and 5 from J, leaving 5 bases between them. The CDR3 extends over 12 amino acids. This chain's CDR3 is CASSLANNEQFF. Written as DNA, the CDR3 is TGTGCCAGCAGTTTGGCCAACAATGAGCAGTTCTTC.

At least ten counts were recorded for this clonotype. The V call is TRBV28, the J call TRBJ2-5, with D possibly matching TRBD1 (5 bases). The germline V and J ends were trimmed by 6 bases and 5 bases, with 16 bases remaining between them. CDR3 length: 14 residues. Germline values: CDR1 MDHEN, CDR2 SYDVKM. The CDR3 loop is CASSPTVLLETQYF. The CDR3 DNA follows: TGTGCCAGCAGCCCGACAGTGTTGTTGGAGACCCAGTACTTC.

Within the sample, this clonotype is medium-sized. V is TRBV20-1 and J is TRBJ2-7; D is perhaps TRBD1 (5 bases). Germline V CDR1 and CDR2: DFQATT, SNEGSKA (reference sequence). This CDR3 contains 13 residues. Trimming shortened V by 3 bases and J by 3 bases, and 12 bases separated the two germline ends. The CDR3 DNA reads TGCAGTGCTAGCCATGCAAGGGGCTACGAGCAGTACTTC. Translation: CSASHARGYEQYF.

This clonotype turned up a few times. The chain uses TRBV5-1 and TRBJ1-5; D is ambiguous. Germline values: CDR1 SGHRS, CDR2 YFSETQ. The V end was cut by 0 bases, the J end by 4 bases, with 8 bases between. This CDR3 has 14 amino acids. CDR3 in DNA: TGCGCCAGCAGCTTGGGGGAAAAAAATCAGCCCCAGCATTTT. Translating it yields CASSLGEKNQPQHF.

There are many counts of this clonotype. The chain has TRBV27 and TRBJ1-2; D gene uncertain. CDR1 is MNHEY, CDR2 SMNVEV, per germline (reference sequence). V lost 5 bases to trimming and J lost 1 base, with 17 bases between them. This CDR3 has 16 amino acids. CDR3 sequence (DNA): TGTGCCAGCAGTCACGGACCGCCGGACTTTAACTATGGCTACACCTTC. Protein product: CASSHGPPDFNYGYTF.

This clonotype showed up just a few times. CDR3 coding DNA: TGTGCCAGCCGTAGAGGAGTGAATGAAAAACTGTTTTTT. Amino acid sequence: CASRRGVNEKLFF. The V call is TRBV12-3 or TRBV12-4, the J call TRBJ1-4; D call uncertain. V shed 8 bases and J shed 5 bases, with 12 bases lying between them. The CDR3 runs to 13 residues.

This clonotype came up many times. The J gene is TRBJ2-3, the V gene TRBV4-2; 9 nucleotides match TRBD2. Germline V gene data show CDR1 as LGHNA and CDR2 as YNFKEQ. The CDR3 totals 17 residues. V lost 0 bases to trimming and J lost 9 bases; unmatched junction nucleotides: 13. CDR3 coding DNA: TGTGCCAGCAGCCAAGATAGGGGACTAGCAGTGAGAGAGACGCAGTATTTT. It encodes CASSQDRGLAVRETQYF.